This passage covers 4 T cell receptor beta chains from one sample sequenced in a study of early stage breast cancer tumors. TCRdb keeps only in-frame clones here, not all; method: immunoSEQ multiplex PCR. Of some 28,000 clones detected, approximately 54% appear once; the ten largest clones hold 7.5% to 9.5%. What was sequenced was breast tumor tissue. The receptor source for this set is a person in their fifties with breast cancer.

The chain recombines TRBV6-1 with TRBJ2-7, with a weak D call TRBD2 (6 bases). Germline values: CDR1 MNHNS, CDR2 SASEGT. The CDR3 spans 16 residues. The ends were cut back, 3 bases at V and 4 bases at J, with 19 bases in the middle. The CDR3 reads CASSERTAGQSYEQYF. In DNA, the CDR3 is TGTGCCAGCAGTGAGAGGACGGCGGGGCAGAGTTACGAGCAGTACTTC.

The sample holds a few counts of this clone. The genes are TRBV5-1 and TRBJ2-2, with a tentative D call TRBD2 (6 bases). V shed 3 bases and J shed 5 bases, with 14 bases lying between them. Looked up from germline, CDR1 is SGHRS and CDR2 is YFSETQ. CDR3 size: 15 residues. Written as DNA, the CDR3 is TGCGCCAGCAGCTCCACGGGGGAGCAAACCGGGGAGCTGTTTTTT. Protein sequence: CASSSTGEQTGELFF.

The V call is TRBV4-3, the J call TRBJ2-3; no clear D gene. CDR3 length equals 14 residues. Germline V gene data show CDR1 as LGHNA and CDR2 as YSLEER. Trimming took 4 bases from V and 0 from J, leaving 8 bases between them. CDR3 sequence (DNA): TGCGCCAGCAGCCCCAGGCCTAGCACAGATACGCAGTATTTT. Its translation is CASSPRPSTDTQYF.

This clone was counted a few times. The J gene is TRBJ2-2, the V gene TRBV6-1; maybe TRBD2 (6 bases). The V end lost 7 bases, the J end lost 5 bases, and 14 bases lay between the germline ends. The CDR3 loop spans 14 amino acids. CDR1 and CDR2 from the germline V gene are MNHNS and SASEGT. The CDR3 bases are TGTGCCAGCATAGGGTGGGACTGGACCGGGGAGCTGTTTTTT. This gives the protein CASIGWDWTGELFF.